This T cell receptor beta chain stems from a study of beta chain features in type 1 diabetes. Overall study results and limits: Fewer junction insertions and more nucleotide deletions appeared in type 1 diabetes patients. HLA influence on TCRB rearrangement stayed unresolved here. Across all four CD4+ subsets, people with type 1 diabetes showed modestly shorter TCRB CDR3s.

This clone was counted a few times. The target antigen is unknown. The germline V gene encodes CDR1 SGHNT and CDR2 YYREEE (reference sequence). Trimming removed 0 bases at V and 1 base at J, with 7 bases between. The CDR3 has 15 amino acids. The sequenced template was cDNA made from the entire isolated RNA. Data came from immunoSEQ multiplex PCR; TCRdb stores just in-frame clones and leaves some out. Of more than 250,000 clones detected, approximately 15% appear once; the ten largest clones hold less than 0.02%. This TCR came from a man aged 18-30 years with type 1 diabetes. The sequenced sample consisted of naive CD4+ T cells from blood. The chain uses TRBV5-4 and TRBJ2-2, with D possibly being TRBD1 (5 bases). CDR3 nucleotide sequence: TGTGCCAGCAGCTTGGGGACACTGAACACCGGGGAGCTGTTTTTT. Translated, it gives CASSLGTLNTGELFF.